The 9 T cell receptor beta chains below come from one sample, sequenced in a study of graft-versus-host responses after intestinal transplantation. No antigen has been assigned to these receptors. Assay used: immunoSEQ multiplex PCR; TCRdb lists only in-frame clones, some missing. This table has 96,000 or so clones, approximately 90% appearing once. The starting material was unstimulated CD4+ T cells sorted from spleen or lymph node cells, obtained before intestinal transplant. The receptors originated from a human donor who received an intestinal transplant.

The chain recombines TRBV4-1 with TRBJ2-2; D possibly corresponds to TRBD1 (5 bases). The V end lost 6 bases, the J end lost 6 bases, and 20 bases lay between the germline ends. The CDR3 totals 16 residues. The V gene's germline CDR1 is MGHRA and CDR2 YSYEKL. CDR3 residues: CASSNKGARPPGELFF. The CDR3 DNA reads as TGCGCCAGCAGTAACAAAGGGGCCCGTCCCCCCGGGGAGCTGTTTTTT.

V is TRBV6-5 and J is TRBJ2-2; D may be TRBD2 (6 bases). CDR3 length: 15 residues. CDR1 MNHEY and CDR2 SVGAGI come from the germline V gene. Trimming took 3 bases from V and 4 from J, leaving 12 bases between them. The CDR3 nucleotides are TGTGCCAGCAGTTATAGGGACTCCTCCACCGGGGAGCTGTTTTTT. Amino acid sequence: CASSYRDSSTGELFF.

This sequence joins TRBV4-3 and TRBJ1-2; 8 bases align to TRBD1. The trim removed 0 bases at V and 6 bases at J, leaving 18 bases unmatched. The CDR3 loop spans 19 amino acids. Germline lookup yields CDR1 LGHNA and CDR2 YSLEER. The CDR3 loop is CASSQEMTVRQGFPHGYTF. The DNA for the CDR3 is TGCGCCAGCAGCCAAGAGATGACGGTGAGACAGGGGTTTCCACATGGCTACACCTTC.

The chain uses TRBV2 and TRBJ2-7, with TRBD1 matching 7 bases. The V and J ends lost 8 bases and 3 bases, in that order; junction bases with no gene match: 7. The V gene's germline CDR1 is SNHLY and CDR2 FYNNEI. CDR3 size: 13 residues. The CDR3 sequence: CASQTGTYYEQYF. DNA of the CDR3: TGTGCCAGCCAGACAGGGACCTACTACGAGCAGTACTTC.

In DNA, the CDR3 is TGCGCCAGCAGCCAAACCAATGAGGGGGTGACGTATGGCTACACCTTC. Its protein product is CASSQTNEGVTYGYTF. The V call is TRBV4-3, the J call TRBJ1-2; D perhaps matches TRBD1 (6 bases). Germline V CDR1 and CDR2: LGHNA, YSLEER. V shed 2 bases and J shed 5 bases, with 18 bases lying between them. The CDR3 length is 16 residues.

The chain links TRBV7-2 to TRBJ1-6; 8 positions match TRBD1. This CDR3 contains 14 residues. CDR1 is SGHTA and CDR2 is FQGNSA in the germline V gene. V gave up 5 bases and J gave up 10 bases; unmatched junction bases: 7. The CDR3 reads CASSPDRGWSPLHF. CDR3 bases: TGTGCCAGCAGCCCCGACAGGGGCTGGTCACCCCTCCACTTT.

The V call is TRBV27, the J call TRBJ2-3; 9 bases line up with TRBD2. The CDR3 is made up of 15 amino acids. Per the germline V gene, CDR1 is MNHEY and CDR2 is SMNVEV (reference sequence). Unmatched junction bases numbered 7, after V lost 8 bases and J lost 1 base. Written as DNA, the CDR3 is TGTGCCAGCGGGTATAGCGGGAGTGGCACAGATACGCAGTATTTT. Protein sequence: CASGYSGSGTDTQYF.

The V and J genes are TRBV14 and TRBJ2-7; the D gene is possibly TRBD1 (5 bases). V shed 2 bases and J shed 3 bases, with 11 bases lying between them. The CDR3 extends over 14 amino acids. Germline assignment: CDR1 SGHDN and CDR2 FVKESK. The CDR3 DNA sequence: TGTGCCAGCAGCCAATTTCAGGGAAGCTACGAGCAGTACTTC. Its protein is CASSQFQGSYEQYF.

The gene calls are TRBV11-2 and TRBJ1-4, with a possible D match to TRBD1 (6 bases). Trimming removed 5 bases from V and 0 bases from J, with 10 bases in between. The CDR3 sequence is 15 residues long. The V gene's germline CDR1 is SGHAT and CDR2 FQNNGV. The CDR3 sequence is CASSNRDSTNEKLFF. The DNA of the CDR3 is TGTGCCAGCAGCAACAGGGATTCAACTAATGAAAAACTGTTTTTT.